Following are 21 T cell receptor beta chains from one sample sequenced in a study of tumor and adjacent non-tumor tissue in lung cancer. The template was RNA from unsorted bulk tissue. More than 3 cm separated this lung sample from the edge of the tumor. TCRbeta libraries were built with three rounds of nested PCR, modified from ARM-PCR. TCRdb analysed the multiplex PCR reads with MiXCR anew, one entry per CDR3 protein. The sample has tens of thousands of distinct CDR3 sequences, roughly two thirds seen once; the top ten hold 19%. What was sequenced was distant non-tumor lung tissue. The receptors stem from a woman aged 40 to 55 with non-small cell lung cancer.

The gene calls are TRBV7-9 and TRBJ1-2, with a tentative D call TRBD1 (5 bases). In germline, CDR1 is SEHNR, CDR2 FQNEAQ (reference sequence). The CDR3 is made up of 15 amino acids. V was clipped by 8 bases and J by 2 bases, with 18 bases between them. CDR3 residues: CASSPRTGGNYGYTF. CDR3 bases: TGTGCCAGCTCCCCCCGGACGGGGGGGAACTATGGCTACACCTTC.

A remark on this clonotype: The conserved phenylalanine or tryptophan normally closing the CDR3 is absent here, so this likely arose from a read error. V gene TRBV11-3 combines with J gene TRBJ2-5; D might be TRBD2 (6 bases). The CDR3 is 14 residues long. Between the trimmed V and J ends, which lost 3 bases and 4 bases, there was a span of 12 bases. Germline lookup yields CDR1 SGHNT and CDR2 YENEEA. CDR3 bases: TGTGCCAGCAGCTTGTATACTAGCTCAGAGACCCAGTACTCC. This translates into CASSLYTSSETQYS.

This clonotype was seen more than once but under ten times. Since no conserved phenylalanine or tryptophan closes the CDR3, a read error is the likely cause. The rearrangement links TRBV5-4 to TRBJ2-1; TRBD1 aligns across 7 bases. The CDR3 is 17 amino acids. The V and J ends lost 4 bases and 1 base, in that order; junction bases with no gene match: 11. The germline V gene has CDR1 SGHNT and CDR2 YYREEE (reference sequence). As DNA, the CDR3 is TGTGCCAGCAGCCGAGCAGGGGGAGCATGGTCCTACAATGAGCAGTTCCTC. This translates into CASSRAGGAWSYNEQFL.

To note about this clonotype: One end of the junction does not line up with germline, which may come from a read error. The chain uses TRBV29-1 and TRBJ2-7; 7 bases agree with TRBD2. The CDR3 is 16 amino acids. The germline V gene has CDR1 SQVTM and CDR2 ANQGSEA. The CDR3 loop reads CRVGGLGGVSSHEQCF. The CDR3 DNA reads TGCAGAGTTGGGGGTTTGGGGGGGGTTTCTTCGCACGAGCAGTGCTTC.

A few counts support this clonotype. A much larger clone lies one base from this, so it may be a read error. This chain links TRBV29-1 with TRBJ2-7; TRBD1 or TRBD2 may be the D gene (5 bases each). Per germline, CDR1 SQVTM and CDR2 ANQGSEA. The CDR3 length is 12 residues. CDR3 coding DNA: TGCAGCGCTGGGACGGGAACCTACGAGAAGTACTTC. Its translation is CSAGTGTYEKYF.

This clonotype was observed at least ten times. V and J are TRBV5-4 and TRBJ2-5; TRBD2 matches at 8 bases. Losses at the gene ends were 2 bases for V and 4 bases for J; bases not matched to a gene: 13. The CDR3 covers 17 residues. The germline CDR1 and CDR2 sequences are SGHNT and YYREEE (reference sequence). In nucleotides, the CDR3 is TGTGCCAGCAGCTTTTCGGGACTAGAATTTCGGGTAGAGACCCAGTACTTC. Residues: CASSFSGLEFRVETQYF.

As for this clonotype: At one end, the junction sequence differs from germline, possibly due to a read error. The CDR3 nucleotides read TGTGCCAGGAGTTACAAGTACGGACAACCCCAGCATTTT. This gives the protein CARSYKYGQPQHF. The chain joins TRBV6-5 to TRBJ1-5; perhaps TRBD1 as D (5 bases). CDR3 length: 13 amino acids. Germline CDR1 MNHEY, CDR2 SVGAGI.

V usage is TRBV23-1 and J usage is TRBJ1-5; D remains ambiguous. TRBV23-1 is an ORF; its function is uncertain. The CDR3 extends over 12 amino acids. V was clipped by 0 bases and J by 9 bases, with 6 bases between them. In DNA form, the CDR3 reads TGCGCCAGCAGTCAATCGTGTCGGCCCCAGCATTTT. Translated: CASSQSCRPQHF.

This chain uses TRBV4-1 with TRBJ1-1; maybe TRBD1 (5 bases). Trimming removed 7 bases at V and 6 bases at J, with 21 bases between. CDR1 MGHRA and CDR2 YSYEKL come from the germline V gene. The CDR3 is made up of 15 amino acids. CDR3 region: CASNPLVRGVAEAFF. In DNA, the CDR3 is TGCGCCAGCAACCCGTTGGTTAGGGGAGTTGCTGAAGCTTTCTTT.

The V and J genes are TRBV5-1 and TRBJ2-1; 16 positions agree with TRBD2. CDR3 size: 18 residues. The germline gives CDR1 SGHRS, CDR2 YFSETQ. J gave up 0 bases and V 6 bases, and 6 bases lay outside the gene matches. The CDR3 sequence: CASTPGLAGGGSYNEQFF. The CDR3 DNA sequence: TGCGCCAGCACCCCGGGACTAGCGGGGGGGGGCTCCTACAATGAGCAGTTCTTC. The full variable domain, its missing parts supplied by reference TRBV5-1 and TRBJ2-1, is KAGVTQTPRYLIKTRGQQVTLSCSPISGHRSVSWYQQTPGQGLQFLFEYFSETQRNKGNFPGRFSGRQFSNSRSEMNVSTLELGDSALYLCASTPGLAGGGSYNEQFFGPGTRLTVL.

This clonotype was seen once. The conserved phenylalanine or tryptophan normally closing the CDR3 is absent here, so this likely arose from a read error. The chain couples TRBV29-1 to TRBJ2-2; 8 bases align to TRBD1. Germline V gives CDR1 SQVTM, CDR2 ANQGSEA. Losses at the gene ends were 1 base for V and 8 bases for J; bases not matched to a gene: 9. CDR3 length: 15 amino acids. The CDR3, as DNA: TGCAGCGTTGAAGGCAGGGGGCGTATATTAGGGGAGCTGTTTCTT. This gives the protein CSVEGRGRILGELFL.

The chain recombines TRBV28 with TRBJ2-5; tentatively, D is TRBD2 (6 bases). From germline, CDR1 is MDHEN and CDR2 SYDVKM. The CDR3 is 11 amino acids. The CDR3, as DNA: TGTGCAGTGGGGAGGTCCGAGGCCCAGTACTTC. Translated, it gives CAVGRSEAQYF.

A few counts support this clonotype. A much bigger clone sits one base away, suggesting this may be a read error. The V gene is TRBV6-1, the J gene TRBJ2-3; TRBD2 aligns across 9 bases. The length of the CDR3 is 16 residues. Trimming removed 6 bases from V and 1 base from J; junction bases left unmatched: 8. Germline CDR1 is MNHNS and CDR2 is SASEGT. The CDR3 region has the DNA TGTGCCAGCAGAGCCACATCTAGCGGGGGCACAGATACGCAGTATTTT. Translating gives CASRATSSGGTDTQYF.

The CDR3 reads CASSSSAETSWRASGVSDTQYF. In nucleotides, the CDR3 is TGTGCCAGCAGCTCATCCGCCGAAACTAGCTGGAGGGCGTCGGGGGTTTCGGACACGCAGTATTTT. The chain joins TRBV7-9 to TRBJ2-3; the D gene is possibly TRBD2 (6 bases). CDR3 length: 22 amino acids. V lost 4 bases, J lost 9 bases, and 41 bases lay in between. Germline CDR1 and CDR2: SEHNR and FQNEAQ (reference sequence).

The rearrangement links TRBV28 to TRBJ1-3; a weak D match, TRBD1 (6 bases). The CDR3 contains 16 residues. The germline V and J ends were trimmed by 2 bases and 4 bases, with 15 bases remaining between them. Per germline, CDR1 MDHEN and CDR2 SYDVKM. CDR3 nucleotides: TGTGCCAGCAGTTTAACAGGGCTTCTTGCAGGAAACACCATATATTTT. Amino acids: CASSLTGLLAGNTIYF.

This chain links TRBV12-3 or TRBV12-4 with TRBJ1-3, with D maybe TRBD1 (5 bases). The CDR3 runs 13 residues. Trimming took off 9 bases at V and 2 bases at J, with 11 bases between the two ends. CDR3 sequence (DNA): TGTGCCAGTCAGGGCGCAGCTGGAAACACCATATATTTT. This gives the protein CASQGAAGNTIYF.

The chain recombines TRBV12-3 or TRBV12-4 with TRBJ1-1; D unclear. CDR3 length: 13 amino acids. The CDR3, as DNA: TGTATCACGCAGTCGAATATAGCCACTGAAGCTTTCTTT. Encoded protein: CITQSNIATEAFF.

About this clonotype itself: This is likely a read error, given that the CDR3 carries no conserved phenylalanine or tryptophan at its end. The V and J genes are TRBV11-3 and TRBJ2-2; D possibly corresponds to TRBD1 (5 bases). CDR1 and CDR2 (germline): SGHNT, YENEEA. The CDR3 runs 14 residues. CDR3 amino acids: CPSSLNGADGELFS. The CDR3 DNA sequence: TGTCCCAGCAGCTTAAATGGGGCAGACGGGGAGCTGTTTTCT.

With regard to this clonotype: One base away lies a much larger clone, so this may be a sequencing read error. This chain connects TRBV5-1 to TRBJ2-1; D might be TRBD2 (6 bases). Germline CDR1 reads SGHRS; CDR2 reads YFSETQ. The CDR3 has 14 amino acids. The CDR3 loop is CASIPGETYNKQFF. In DNA form, the CDR3 reads TGCGCCAGCATCCCGGGAGAGACCTACAATAAGCAGTTCTTC. The variable domain in full, completed from reference TRBV5-1 and TRBJ2-1, reads KAGVTQTPRYLIKTRGQQVTLSCSPISGHRSVSWYQQTPGQGLQFLFEYFSETQRNKGNFPGRFSGRQFSNSRSEMNVSTLELGDSALYLCASIPGETYNKQFFGPGTRLTVL.

The rearrangement joins TRBV11-3 to TRBJ1-1; D remains ambiguous. V gave up 11 bases and J gave up 7 bases, with 26 bases separating them. This CDR3 region has 15 residues. Per the germline V gene, CDR1 is SGHNT and CDR2 is YENEEA. This CDR3 is CACAPSWERQIEAFF. The CDR3 nucleotides are TGTGCCTGCGCCCCGAGCTGGGAAAGGCAGATTGAAGCTTTCTTT.

Turning to this clonotype: The conserved phenylalanine or tryptophan normally closing the CDR3 is absent here, so this likely arose from a read error. The limits of the CDR3 on the DNA are not certain, so only TCRdb's listed CDR3 is given. The chain has TRBV6-5 and TRBJ1-1; the table's D gene call, TRBD1, was not cross checked with the DNA. Counting both end residues, the CDR3 totals 14 amino acids. CDR1 and CDR2 from the germline V gene are MNHEY and SVGAGI. CDR3 residues: CARSSLGRDTEAFL.